This TCR beta chain is from a study of blood T cell repertoires in COVID-19. As for the study in general: COVID-19 samples collected from the United States, Italy and Spain covered acute and convalescent phases. The analysed material was cDNA or gDNA that came from T cells, B-cell-depleted T cells, or PBMCs.

In its sample, this clone was seen a few times. Authors' methods: Amplification of reference gene primers provided the estimated nucleated cell counts. Repertoires were generated with immunoSEQ multiplex PCR, while TCRdb's copy carries only in-frame clones and drops some. V, J and clone size are those of that table, while D and trimming were read from the DNA. The profile covers 45,000 to 50,000 clones, with about 84% appearing a single time and around 6.4% taken by the ten largest. From germline, CDR1 is SGHKS and CDR2 YYEKEE (reference sequence). This CDR3 contains 15 residues. Trimming removed 3 bases from V and 6 bases from J, with 13 bases in between.

The rearrangement joins TRBV5-5 to TRBJ1-6; D might be TRBD1 (6 bases). Input material: peripheral blood. The sequence was obtained from a woman aged 60-75 years with acute or convalescent COVID-19. The DNA of the CDR3 is TGTGCCAGCAGCTGGACAGCAACTATTAATTCACCCCTCCACTTT. Protein product: CASSWTATINSPLHF.